This T cell receptor (beta chain) was sequenced in a study of blood T cell repertoires in COVID-19. Study summary: COVID-19 samples from acute and convalescent phases originated in the United States, Italy and Spain. The analysed material was cDNA or gDNA that came from T cells, B-cell-depleted T cells, or PBMCs.

In the study's own analysis: By means of reference gene primer amplification, nucleated cell counts were estimated. Data came from immunoSEQ multiplex PCR; TCRdb stores just in-frame clones and leaves some out. The V and J calls and clone size were taken over from that table, and D and trimming were inferred from the DNA. The table shows more than 85,000 clones, with about 79% occurring only once. The sequence derives from a woman older than 75 with active or convalescent COVID-19. Source material: peripheral blood.

CDR3 residues: CASSVAQGTDTQYF. The CDR3, as DNA: TGTGCCAGCAGCGTAGCACAGGGGACAGATACGCAGTATTTT. The J gene is TRBJ2-3, the V gene TRBV9; 7 positions agree with TRBD1. Germline CDR1 SGDLS, CDR2 YYNGEE. The CDR3 contains 14 residues. V shed 0 bases, J shed 3 bases, and the junction held 1 base outside the gene matches.